This T cell receptor (beta chain) was recovered during a study of STAT5B mutations in CD4+ large granular lymphocyte leukemia. Study-wide points: Patient CD4-sorted repertoires looked more clonal than healthy CD4+ repertoires, even without putative leukemic clones. Main leukemic clonotypes were patient-specific, but roughly 26% appeared at low frequency elsewhere.

The repertoire was sequenced with immunoSEQ multiplex PCR; TCRdb's copy has only in-frame clones and lacks some. The sample shows about 35,000 clones, more than 75% of them seen only once. On this clone itself: Antigen: not known.

Trimming removed 0 bases from V and 12 bases from J, with 9 bases in between. CDR1 is SGHDN and CDR2 is FVKESK in the germline V gene. This CDR3 has 13 residues. The sequenced material came from CD4+ T cells from blood buffy coats. The rearrangement joins TRBV14 to TRBJ1-6; the D gene is possibly TRBD1 (5 bases). The origin of this receptor is a human donor in good health. The CDR3 spells CASSQDLGGPLHF. CDR3 DNA sequence: TGTGCCAGCAGCCAAGATCTTGGGGGACCCCTCCACTTT.